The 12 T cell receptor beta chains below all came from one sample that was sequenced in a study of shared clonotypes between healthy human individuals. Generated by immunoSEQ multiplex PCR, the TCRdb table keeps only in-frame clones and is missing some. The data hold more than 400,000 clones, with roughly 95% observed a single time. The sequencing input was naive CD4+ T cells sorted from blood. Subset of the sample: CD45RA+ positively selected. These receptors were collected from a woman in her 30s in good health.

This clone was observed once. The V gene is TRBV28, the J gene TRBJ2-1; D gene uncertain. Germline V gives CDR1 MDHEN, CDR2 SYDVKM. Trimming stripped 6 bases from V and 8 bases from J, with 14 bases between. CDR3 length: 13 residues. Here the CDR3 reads CASSVPRRDEQFF. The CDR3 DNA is TGTGCCAGCAGCGTACCCCGACGCGATGAGCAGTTCTTC.

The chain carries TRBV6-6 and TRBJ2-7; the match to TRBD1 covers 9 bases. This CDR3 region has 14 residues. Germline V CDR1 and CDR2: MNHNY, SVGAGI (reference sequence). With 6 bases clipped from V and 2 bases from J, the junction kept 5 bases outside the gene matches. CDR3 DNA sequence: TGTGCCAGCAGACCCGGGACAGGGACCTACGAGCAGTACTTC. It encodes CASRPGTGTYEQYF.

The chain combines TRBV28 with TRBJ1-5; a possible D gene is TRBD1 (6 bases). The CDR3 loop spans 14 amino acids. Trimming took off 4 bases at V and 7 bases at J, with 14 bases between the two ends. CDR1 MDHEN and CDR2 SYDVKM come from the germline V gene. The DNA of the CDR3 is TGTGCCAGCAGTTGGCCGGACAGAATACAGCCCCAGCATTTT. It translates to CASSWPDRIQPQHF.

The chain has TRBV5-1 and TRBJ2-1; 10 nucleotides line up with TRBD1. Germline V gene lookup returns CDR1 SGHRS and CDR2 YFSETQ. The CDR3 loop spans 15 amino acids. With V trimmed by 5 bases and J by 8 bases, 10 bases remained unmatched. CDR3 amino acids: CASRARQGAGYEQFF. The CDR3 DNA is TGCGCCAGCAGAGCCCGACAGGGGGCTGGCTATGAGCAGTTCTTC.

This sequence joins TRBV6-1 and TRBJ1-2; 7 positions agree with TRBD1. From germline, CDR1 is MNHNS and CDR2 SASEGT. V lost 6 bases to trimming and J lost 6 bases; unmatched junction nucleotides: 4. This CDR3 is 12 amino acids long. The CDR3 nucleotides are TGTGCCAGCAGATACAGGGGTGATGGCTACACCTTC. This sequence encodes CASRYRGDGYTF.

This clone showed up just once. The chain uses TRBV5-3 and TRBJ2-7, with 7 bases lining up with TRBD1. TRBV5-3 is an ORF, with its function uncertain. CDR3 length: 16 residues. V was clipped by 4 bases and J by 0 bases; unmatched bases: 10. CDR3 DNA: TGTGCCAGAAGCCCGCCGGACAGGTTGAGCTCCTACGAGCAGTACTTC. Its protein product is CARSPPDRLSSYEQYF.

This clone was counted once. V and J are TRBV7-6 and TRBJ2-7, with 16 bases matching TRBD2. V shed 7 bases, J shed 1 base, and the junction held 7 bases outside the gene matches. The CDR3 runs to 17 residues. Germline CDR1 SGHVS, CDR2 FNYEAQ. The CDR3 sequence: CASNAGLAGGRSYEQYF. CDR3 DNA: TGTGCCAGCAACGCGGGACTAGCGGGAGGGCGTTCCTACGAGCAGTACTTC.

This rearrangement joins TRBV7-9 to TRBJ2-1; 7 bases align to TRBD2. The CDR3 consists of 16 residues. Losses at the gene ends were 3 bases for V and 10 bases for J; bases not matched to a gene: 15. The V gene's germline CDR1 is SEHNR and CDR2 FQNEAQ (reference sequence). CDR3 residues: CASSFPLGEGRVEQFF. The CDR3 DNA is TGTGCCAGCAGCTTCCCCTTGGGGGAGGGCCGGGTGGAGCAGTTCTTC.

The CDR3 DNA follows: TGTGCCAGCAGTTACTCGATAGGCCTGAGCACAGATACGCAGTATTTT. Its translation is CASSYSIGLSTDTQYF. The V and J genes are TRBV6-6 and TRBJ2-3; D uncertain. CDR1 and CDR2 from the germline V gene are MNHNY and SVGAGI (reference sequence). Trimming took off 0 bases at V and 0 bases at J, with 10 bases between the two ends. There are 16 residues in the CDR3.

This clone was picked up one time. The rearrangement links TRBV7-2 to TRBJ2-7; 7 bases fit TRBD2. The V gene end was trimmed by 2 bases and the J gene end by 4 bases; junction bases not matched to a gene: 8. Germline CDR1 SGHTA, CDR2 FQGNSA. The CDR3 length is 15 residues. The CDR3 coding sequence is TGTGCCAGCAGCTTATGGTGGGAGGGATTTTACGAGCAGTACTTC. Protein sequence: CASSLWWEGFYEQYF.

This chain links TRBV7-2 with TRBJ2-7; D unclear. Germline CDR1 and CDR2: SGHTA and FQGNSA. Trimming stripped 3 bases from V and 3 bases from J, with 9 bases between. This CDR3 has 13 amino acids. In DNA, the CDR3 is TGTGCCAGCAGCTTGCCGGGTCGCTACGAGCAGTACTTC. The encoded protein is CASSLPGRYEQYF.

CDR3 sequence: CASSFLGGLNEQFF. The CDR3 DNA is TGTGCCAGCAGCTTCTTAGGGGGGTTGAATGAGCAGTTCTTC. The chain uses TRBV7-9 and TRBJ2-1; D could derive from TRBD1 or TRBD2 (6 bases each). Trimming cost V 3 bases and J 7 bases, with 13 bases left between them. The germline V gene has CDR1 SEHNR and CDR2 FQNEAQ (reference sequence). This CDR3 spans 14 amino acids.